This T cell receptor (beta chain) was captured by sequencing in a study of metastatic and nonmetastatic thyroid tumors. The sample holds a few counts of this clone. Thyroid surgery had not been preceded by any treatment in any patient. TCRdb re-called the PCR reads through MiXCR. The sample lists under 20,000 clones; under 35% were seen once. V gave up 0 bases and J gave up 2 bases, with 1 base separating them. The length of the CDR3 is 11 residues. Germline lookup yields CDR1 GTSNPN and CDR2 SVGIG (reference sequence). V is TRBV30 and J is TRBJ1-2, with no clear D. The sequencing input was blood. This sequence was found in a female donor with papillary thyroid cancer or a benign thyroid nodule (not recorded which). Some clones in this sample may be carry-over from other donors' samples. The CDR3 region has the DNA TGTGCCTGGAGTGTGAACTATGGCTACACCTTC. Encoded protein: CAWSVNYGYTF.